Listed below are T cell receptor beta chains from one sample, sequenced in a study of CD8 T cells in Susac syndrome. One entry per CDR3 protein results from TCRdb running MiXCR on the immunoSEQ multiplex PCR reads. The repertoire holds 150,000 to 200,000 distinct CDR3 sequences, roughly 91% seen once, with about 0.1% in the top ten. The sequencing sample was made of CD4+ T cells from PBMCs. The source of these receptors is a human donor with Susac syndrome. CDR3s include the opening cysteine and the closing phenylalanine or tryptophan. The order of the fields is J gene, V gene, D gene, CDR3 protein, CDR3 DNA. A D gene is named only where the DNA matches it firmly.

TRBJ2-1 | TRBV9 | TRBD1 | CASSVRTGGDNEQFF | TGTGCCAGCAGCGTGAGGACAGGGGGGGACAATGAGCAGTTCTTC
TRBJ1-5 | TRBV6-5 | - | CASSYRVEQPQHF | TGTGCCAGCAGTTACAGGGTAGAACAGCCCCAGCATTTT
TRBJ2-7 | TRBV7-3 | TRBD1 | CASSLTPPRQGLYEQYF | TGTGCCAGCAGCTTAACCCCACCCCGACAGGGCCTCTACGAGCAGTACTTC
TRBJ1-2 | TRBV12-3/TRBV12-4 | TRBD1 | CASSRPGTGTNYGYTF | TGTGCCAGCAGCCGCCCCGGGACAGGGACTAACTATGGCTACACCTTC
TRBJ2-3 | TRBV19 | - | CASSHHQGIRPDTQYF | TGTGCCAGTAGTCACCACCAGGGTATTCGGCCAGATACGCAGTATTTT
TRBJ1-5 | TRBV27 | - | CASSLKSSNQPQHF | TGTGCCAGCAGTTTAAAGTCGAGCAATCAGCCCCAGCATTTT
TRBJ2-7 | TRBV28 | - | CASSGSVTYEQYF | TGTGCCAGCAGTGGAAGTGTAACCTACGAGCAGTACTTC
TRBJ1-5 | TRBV12-3/TRBV12-4 | TRBD1 | CASSLLWTGGYSNQPQHF | TGTGCCAGCAGTTTACTCTGGACAGGAGGGTATAGCAATCAGCCCCAGCATTTT
TRBJ1-1 | TRBV12-5 | TRBD1 | CASGTTGTANTEAFF | TGTGCTAGTGGGACGACCGGGACAGCCAACACTGAAGCTTTCTTT
TRBJ2-1 | TRBV12-3/TRBV12-4 | - | CASSLGQHFYNEQFF | TGTGCCAGCAGTTTAGGGCAGCACTTCTACAATGAGCAGTTCTTC
TRBJ1-2 | TRBV27 | - | CASSPRGDNGYTF | TGTGCCAGCAGCCCGAGAGGGGACAATGGTTACACCTTC